This TCR beta chain was sequenced in a study of technical replicates of blood from a handful of donors. The table came from immunoSEQ multiplex PCR; TCRdb's copy has only in-frame clones and leaves some out. The sample records roughly 81,000 clones, roughly 97% being singletons. Germline V gene data show CDR1 as MGHRA and CDR2 as YSYEKL. Trimming cost V 2 bases and J 5 bases; bases outside gene matches: 15. The CDR3 loop spans 19 amino acids. The V and J genes are TRBV4-1 and TRBJ2-1, with TRBD2 matching 10 bases. Input material: T cells isolated from PBMCs. The clonotype was recovered from a human donor in good health. The CDR3 loop is CASSQQGAGGPASDNEQFF. CDR3 coding DNA: TGCGCCAGCAGCCAACAGGGAGCGGGAGGGCCGGCGTCCGACAATGAGCAGTTCTTC.